This T cell receptor beta chain was captured by sequencing in a study of blood T cell repertoires in COVID-19. Study background: Acute and convalescent COVID-19 samples came from the United States, Italy and Spain. From T cells, B-cell-depleted T cells, or PBMCs came the material, which was cDNA or gDNA.

This clone was seen only a few times. This CDR3 contains 15 residues. V lost 5 bases to trimming and J lost 1 base, with 14 bases between them. Germline lookup yields CDR1 MDHEN and CDR2 SYDVKM. Original handling: Using reference gene primer amplification, nucleated cell counts were estimated. Clones were read by immunoSEQ multiplex PCR, and TCRdb kept only the in-frame ones, dropping some. V, J and clone size derive from that table, while D and trimming were established from the DNA sequence. This sample has 250,000 to 350,000 clones; roughly 91% occur once, and the top ten carry more than 0.75%. The sequencing input was peripheral blood. This sequence originates from a man aged 25-45 years with acute or convalescent COVID-19. This chain joins TRBV28 and TRBJ1-1, with D maybe TRBD1 (5 bases). CDR3 coding DNA: TGTGCCAGCAGTACCGTGGGGGGAGAGAACACTGAAGCTTTCTTT. It encodes CASSTVGGENTEAFF.